The present TCR beta chain was sequenced within a study of blood T cell repertoires in COVID-19. Using immunoSEQ multiplex PCR, the repertoire was profiled, and TCRdb retains in-frame clones only, with some absent. Of approximately 350,000 clones in the sample, approximately 88% were seen once. V dropped 1 base and J dropped 1 base, with 5 bases sitting between them. The CDR3 is 14 amino acids. Germline-derived CDR1 and CDR2 are SGHRS and YFSETQ. Specimen: peripheral blood. The chain employs TRBV5-1 and TRBJ2-2; D call uncertain. The sequence came from a man aged 40-49 years with acute or convalescent COVID-19. DNA of the CDR3: TGCGCCAGCAGCTTGAGAGAGAACACCGGGGAGCTGTTTTTT. Protein product: CASSLRENTGELFF. The full variable domain, in which reference TRBV5-1 and TRBJ2-2 provide the parts outside the CDR3, is KAGVTQTPRYLIKTRGQQVTLSCSPISGHRSVSWYQQTPGQGLQFLFEYFSETQRNKGNFPGRFSGRQFSNSRSEMNVSTLELGDSALYLCASSLRENTGELFFGEGSRLTVL.